This T cell receptor beta chain derives from a study of OX40 agonist ivuxolimab in advanced cancers. Study as a whole: Ivuxolimab is a fully human IgG2 antibody that activates OX40 (CD134).

Study-level results: Clonal expansion from baseline to week 6 occurred in both CD4+ and CD8+ T cells. Expanded clones were, on average, more numerous in CD8+ T cells than in CD4+.

Details on this clone: As yet, its antigen is unknown.

The data were produced by immunoSEQ multiplex PCR, yet TCRdb's version contains in-frame clones alone and is incomplete. The table shows 12,000 or so clones, with 80% to 90% occurring only once. The starting material was CD4+ or CD8+ T cells sorted from blood, obtained in a trial of the OX40 agonist ivuxolimab. This TCR was sampled from an adult with an advanced solid tumor such as melanoma, head and neck, liver or kidney cancer.

CDR3 sequence (DNA): TGTGCCAGCAGCTTCGCGGGAGGGAACCCCTACGAGCAGTACTTC. Translation: CASSFAGGNPYEQYF. This chain uses TRBV7-9 with TRBJ2-7; 9 nucleotides match TRBD2. The trim removed 3 bases at V and 2 bases at J, leaving 5 bases unmatched. The germline gives CDR1 SEHNR, CDR2 FQNEAQ (reference sequence). The CDR3 consists of 15 residues.